This record concerns one T cell receptor (beta chain) sequence. The data belong to a study of blood T cell repertoires in COVID-19. Adults between roughly 18 and 95 years of age took part from more than 20 US areas. Self-reported history from a screening survey and questionnaire set each donor's cohort. All exposed participants met a person with COVID-19 within 2 weeks before entering the study. CDR1 and CDR2 from the germline V gene are KGHSH and LQKENI. V lost 6 bases, J lost 0 bases, and 9 bases stayed unmatched. This CDR3 is built from 16 residues. The data were produced by immunoSEQ multiplex PCR, yet TCRdb's version contains in-frame clones alone and is incomplete. Of over 200,000 clones in the sample, 80% to 90% were seen once.

This TCR was recovered from a woman in her twenties or thirties who had been exposed to COVID-19. Sequences were obtained from PBMCs or T cells enriched from blood (not recorded which). The chain recombines TRBV18 with TRBJ1-1, with TRBD1 matching over 8 bases. The CDR3 spells CASSLGQGSLNTEAFF. The DNA for the CDR3 is TGTGCCAGCTCCCTCGGACAGGGAAGTTTGAACACTGAAGCTTTCTTT.